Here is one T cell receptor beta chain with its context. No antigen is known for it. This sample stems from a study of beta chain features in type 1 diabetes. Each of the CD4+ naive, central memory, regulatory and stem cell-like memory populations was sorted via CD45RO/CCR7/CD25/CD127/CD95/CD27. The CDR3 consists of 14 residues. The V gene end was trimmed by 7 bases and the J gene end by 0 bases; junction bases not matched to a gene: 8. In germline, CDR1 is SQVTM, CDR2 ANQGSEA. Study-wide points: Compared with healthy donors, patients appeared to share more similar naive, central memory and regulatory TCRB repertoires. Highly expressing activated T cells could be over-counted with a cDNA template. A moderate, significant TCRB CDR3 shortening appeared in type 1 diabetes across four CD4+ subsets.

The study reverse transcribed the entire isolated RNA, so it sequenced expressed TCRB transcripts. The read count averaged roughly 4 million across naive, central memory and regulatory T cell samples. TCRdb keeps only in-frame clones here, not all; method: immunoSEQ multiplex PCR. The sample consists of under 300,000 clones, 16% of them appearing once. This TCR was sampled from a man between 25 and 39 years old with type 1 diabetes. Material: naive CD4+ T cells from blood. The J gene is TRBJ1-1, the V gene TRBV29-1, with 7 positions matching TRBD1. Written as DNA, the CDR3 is TGCAGCGGGGAAATGACAGGGATGAACACTGAAGCTTTCTTT. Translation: CSGEMTGMNTEAFF.